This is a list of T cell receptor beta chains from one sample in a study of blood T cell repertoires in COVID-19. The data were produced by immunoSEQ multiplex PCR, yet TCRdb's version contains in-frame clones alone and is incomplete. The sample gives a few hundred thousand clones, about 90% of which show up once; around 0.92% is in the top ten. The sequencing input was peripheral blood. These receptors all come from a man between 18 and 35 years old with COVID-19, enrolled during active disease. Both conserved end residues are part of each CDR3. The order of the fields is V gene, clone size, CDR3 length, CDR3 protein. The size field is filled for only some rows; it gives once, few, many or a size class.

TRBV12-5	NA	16	CASGLIISGSPDTQYF
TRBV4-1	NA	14	CASSQEGGSGGYTF
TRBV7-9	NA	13	CASSLDAHNEQFF
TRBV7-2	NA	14	CASSLATAYNEQFF
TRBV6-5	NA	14	CASSYGTPNTEAFF
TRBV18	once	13	CASSNTGTYGYTF
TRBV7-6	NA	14	CASSSRDRGWEQYF
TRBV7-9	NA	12	CASRDRNNEQFF
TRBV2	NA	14	CASSPPGGLYGYTF
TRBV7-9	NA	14	CASSLGLDTGELFF
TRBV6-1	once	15	CASSEEEDADYGYTF
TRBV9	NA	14	CASSATGKDSPLHF
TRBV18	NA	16	CASSPPARAKKETQYF
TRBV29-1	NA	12	CSVETSGVEQYF
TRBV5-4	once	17	CASSTGQGAYMNTEAFF
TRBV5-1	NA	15	CASSSLRGADGELFF
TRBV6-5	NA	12	CASSLTGFGYTF
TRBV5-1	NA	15	CASSSNGQGITEAFF
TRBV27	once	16	CASSLSQKYSNQPQHF
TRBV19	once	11	CASGTFNTQYF
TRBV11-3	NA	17	CASSAQGSGSGANVLTF
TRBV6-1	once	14	CASSEARVNNEQFF
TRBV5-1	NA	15	CASSLSGGAGIEQYF
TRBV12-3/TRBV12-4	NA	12	CASSYSNREQYF
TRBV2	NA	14	CASKERADPYEQYF
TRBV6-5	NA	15	CASSYHNRYTGELFF
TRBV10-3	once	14	CAISRQSSTDTQYF
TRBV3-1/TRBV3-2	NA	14	CASSPAGGGYEQYF
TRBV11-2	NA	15	CASSLSPTERNTIYF
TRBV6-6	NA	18	CASSPQESDRAPGTEAFF
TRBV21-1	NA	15	CASSNPVPKTGELFF